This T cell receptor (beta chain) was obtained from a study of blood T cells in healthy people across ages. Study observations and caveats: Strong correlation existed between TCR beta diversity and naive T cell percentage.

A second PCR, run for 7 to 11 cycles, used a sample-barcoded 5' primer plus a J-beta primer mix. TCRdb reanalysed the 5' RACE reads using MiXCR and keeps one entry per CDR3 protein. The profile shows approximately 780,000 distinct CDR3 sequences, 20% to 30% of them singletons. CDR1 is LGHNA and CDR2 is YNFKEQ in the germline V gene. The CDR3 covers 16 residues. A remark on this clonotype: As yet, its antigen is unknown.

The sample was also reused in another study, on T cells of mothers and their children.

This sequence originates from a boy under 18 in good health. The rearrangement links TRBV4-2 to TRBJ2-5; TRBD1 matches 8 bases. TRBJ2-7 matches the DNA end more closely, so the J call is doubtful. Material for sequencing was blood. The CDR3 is CASSQRPGQVSYEQYF. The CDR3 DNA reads TGTGCCAGCAGCCAGCGACCGGGACAGGTCTCCTACGAGCAGTACTTC.